This record covers a single TCR beta chain. The CDR3 has 14 amino acids. CDR1 is MGHDK, CDR2 SYGVNS, per germline. V lost 2 bases to trimming and J lost 0 bases, with 7 bases between them. This record comes from a study of human T cells and chemical hapten exposure. Study context: Affected patients, primarily female, had alopecia areata, totalis or universalis.

Indicated time point: pre-sensitization, week 0. Treatment given: therapeutic diphenylcyclopropenone sensitization with weekly scalp DPC. Donors were 18 to 70-year-old alopecia patients suitable for DPC. Methods used by the authors: A typical sample had roughly 91,000 TCRs, with roughly 23,224 to 690,600 overall. MiXCR, run by TCRdb on the RACE reads, gives a single entry per CDR3 protein. The V and J calls come from TCRdb's annotation, not from the publication. The repertoire includes 250,000 or so distinct CDR3 sequences, almost 8% of them detected once, and 1.2% sits in the top ten. The chain couples TRBV25-1 to TRBJ1-1; D perhaps matches TRBD1 (6 bases). Source: whole blood, taken in connection with sensitization to the hapten diphenylcyclopropenone (DPC). This clonotype was sampled from a man aged 18 to 30 with alopecia areata. Some clones in this sample may be carry-over from other donors' samples. The CDR3: CASSEGGLNTEAFF. The CDR3 DNA follows: TGTGCCAGCAGTGAAGGGGGCCTGAACACTGAAGCTTTCTTT.